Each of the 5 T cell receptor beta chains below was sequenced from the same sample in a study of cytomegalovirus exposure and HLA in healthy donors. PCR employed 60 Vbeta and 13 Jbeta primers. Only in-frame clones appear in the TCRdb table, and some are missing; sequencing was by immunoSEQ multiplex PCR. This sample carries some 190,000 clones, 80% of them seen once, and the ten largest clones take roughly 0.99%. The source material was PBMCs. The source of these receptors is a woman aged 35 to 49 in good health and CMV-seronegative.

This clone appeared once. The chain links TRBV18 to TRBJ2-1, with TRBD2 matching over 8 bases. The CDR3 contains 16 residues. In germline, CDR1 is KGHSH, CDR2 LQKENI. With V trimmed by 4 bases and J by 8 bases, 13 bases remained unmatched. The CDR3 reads CASSLPGLVPRDEQFF. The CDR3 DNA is TGTGCCAGCTCACTTCCGGGACTAGTCCCCCGAGATGAGCAGTTCTTC.

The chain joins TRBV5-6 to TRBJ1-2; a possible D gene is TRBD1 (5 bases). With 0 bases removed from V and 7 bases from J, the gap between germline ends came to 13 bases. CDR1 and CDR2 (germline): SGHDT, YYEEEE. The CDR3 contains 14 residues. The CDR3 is CASSLVAGQGGYTF. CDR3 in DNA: TGTGCCAGCAGCTTGGTGGCAGGTCAGGGTGGCTACACCTTC.

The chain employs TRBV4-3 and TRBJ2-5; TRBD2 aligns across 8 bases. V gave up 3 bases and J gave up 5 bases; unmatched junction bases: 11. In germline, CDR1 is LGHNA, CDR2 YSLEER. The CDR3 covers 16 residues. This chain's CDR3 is CASSQGGAGAAETQYF. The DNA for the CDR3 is TGCGCCAGCAGCCAGGGGGGAGCGGGAGCAGCGGAGACCCAGTACTTC.

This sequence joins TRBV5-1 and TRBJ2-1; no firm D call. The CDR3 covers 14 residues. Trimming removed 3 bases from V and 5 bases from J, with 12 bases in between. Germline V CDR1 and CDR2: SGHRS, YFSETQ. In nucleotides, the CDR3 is TGCGCCAGCAGCTACGACTTTGTGAACAATGAGCAGTTCTTC. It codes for CASSYDFVNNEQFF.

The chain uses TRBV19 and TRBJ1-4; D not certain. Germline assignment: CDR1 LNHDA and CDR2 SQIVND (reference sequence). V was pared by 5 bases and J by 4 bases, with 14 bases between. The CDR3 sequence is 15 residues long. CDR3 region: CASSSTGGHNEKLFF. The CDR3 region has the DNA TGTGCCAGTAGTTCCACCGGAGGCCATAATGAAAAACTGTTTTTT. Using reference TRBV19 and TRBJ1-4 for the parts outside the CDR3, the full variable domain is DGGITQSPKYLFRKEGQNVTLSCEQNLNHDAMYWYRQDPGQGLRLIYYSQIVNDFQKGDIAEGYSVSREKKESFPLTVTSAQKNPTAFYLCASSSTGGHNEKLFFGSGTQLSVL.